Detailed here is one T cell receptor beta chain. This specimen comes from a study of shared clonotypes between healthy human individuals. Repertoires were generated with immunoSEQ multiplex PCR, while TCRdb's copy carries only in-frame clones and drops some. The sample carries approximately 2.1 million clones, approximately 93% recorded once. The junction had 8 bases not matched to a gene; V was cut back by 6 bases and J by 4 bases. Germline V gene lookup returns CDR1 MNHNY and CDR2 SVGAGI (reference sequence). This CDR3 comprises 15 residues. The receptor was isolated from a man younger than 35 in good health. Some clones in this sample may be carry-over from other donors' samples. Sequencing was carried out using naive CD4+ T cells from PBMCs. This sample's subset: CD45RA+ positively selected. This chain connects TRBV6-6 to TRBJ2-7; 11 bases agree with TRBD2. The CDR3 is CASRTLAGASYEQYF. The CDR3 region has the DNA TGTGCCAGCAGGACACTAGCGGGAGCCTCTTACGAGCAGTACTTC.